These 16 T cell receptor beta chains were all obtained from the same sample, sequenced in a study of Graves' ophthalmopathy and Graves' hyperthyroidism. Scientists amplified the TCR beta CDR3 regions from RNA transcripts. RT-PCR in the first round used HTBI primers; a second-round multiplex PCR followed. TCRdb re-analysed the multiplex PCR reads in MiXCR, keeping a single row per CDR3 protein. The sample records 450,000 or so distinct CDR3 sequences, about an eighth being singletons. Sequenced input: blood. Source of these receptors: a woman in her thirties with Graves' ophthalmopathy.

On this clonotype itself: An end of the junction differs from the germline gene, which may be a read error. CDR3 nucleotide sequence: TGTGCCAGCAGTTTAGCCCGGGGGGCAAGGGGCTATGGCTTCACCTTC. It is translated as CASSLARGARGYGFTF. The chain uses TRBV12-3 or TRBV12-4 and TRBJ1-2; tentatively, D is TRBD1 (6 bases). The CDR3 loop spans 16 amino acids.

This clonotype has ten or more counts. The V and J genes are TRBV5-1 and TRBJ2-7, with D possibly matching TRBD1 (6 bases). CDR1 is SGHRS, CDR2 YFSETQ, per germline. V was cut by 4 bases and J by 3 bases, with 14 bases left in between. This CDR3 has 14 residues. This chain's CDR3 is CASSIYRDNYEQYF. The DNA of the CDR3 is TGCGCCAGCAGCATATACAGGGATAACTACGAGCAGTACTTC.

The sample holds many counts of this clonotype. The chain employs TRBV27 and TRBJ2-7; D might be TRBD1 (6 bases). Trimming removed 5 bases from V and 6 bases from J, with 11 bases in between. The CDR3 is 12 residues long. Germline assignment: CDR1 MNHEY and CDR2 SMNVEV (reference sequence). CDR3 in DNA: TGTGCCAGCAGTCCCGGACAGCGCGAGCAGTACTTC. Its translation: CASSPGQREQYF.

At least ten counts were recorded for this clonotype. This chain joins TRBV18 and TRBJ2-2; unclear D gene. The CDR3 has 15 amino acids. Trimming cost V 9 bases and J 3 bases, with 17 bases left between them. Looked up from germline, CDR1 is KGHSH and CDR2 is LQKENI. CDR3: CASRSSGPHTGELFF. CDR3 coding DNA: TGTGCCAGTCGAAGCTCGGGCCCCCACACCGGGGAGCTGTTTTTT.

This clonotype occurred a few times. The chain employs TRBV11-2 and TRBJ2-3; 9 bases map to TRBD2. With V trimmed by 7 bases and J by 6 bases, 14 bases remained unmatched. Per germline, CDR1 SGHAT and CDR2 FQNNGV. The CDR3 consists of 16 residues. This chain's CDR3 is CASTPGAGGSRDTQYF. The CDR3 bases are TGTGCCAGCACCCCAGGGGCGGGGGGGAGTAGGGATACGCAGTATTTT.

Ten or more counts support this clonotype. The V call is TRBV7-3, the J call TRBJ2-7, with TRBD1 as a possible D gene (6 bases). Trimming took off 4 bases at V and 4 bases at J, with 17 bases between the two ends. The germline V gene encodes CDR1 SGHTA and CDR2 FQGTGA. The CDR3 consists of 15 residues. CDR3: CASSSEGSQGYEQYF. CDR3 nucleotide sequence: TGTGCCAGCAGCTCGGAAGGCTCACAGGGATACGAGCAGTACTTC.

The chain combines TRBV4-3 with TRBJ2-7, with 12 nucleotides matching TRBD2. Germline loops: CDR1 LGHNA, CDR2 YSLEER. This CDR3 comprises 17 residues. J gave up 4 bases and V 0 bases, and 7 bases lay outside the gene matches. The CDR3 sequence: CASSQDLGLAGIYEQYF. The CDR3 region has the DNA TGCGCCAGCAGCCAAGATTTAGGACTAGCGGGAATTTACGAGCAGTACTTC.

J is TRBJ1-5 and V is TRBV19; D remains unclear. Germline V gives CDR1 LNHDA, CDR2 SQIVND (reference sequence). CDR3 length: 13 residues. V lost 6 bases, J lost 6 bases, and 12 bases lay in between. The CDR3 bases are TGTGCCAGTAGGGACGAAGAATTTCAGCCCCAGCATTTT. Translating gives CASRDEEFQPQHF.

This clonotype showed up many times. The chain couples TRBV6-5 to TRBJ1-1; a weak D match, TRBD1 (5 bases). The V gene's germline CDR1 is MNHEY and CDR2 SVGAGI. V was cut by 8 bases and J by 6 bases, with 16 bases left in between. The CDR3 is 13 residues long. DNA for the CDR3: TGTGCCAGCGGCGAGGGGCTCGCCGCTGAAGCTTTCTTT. It specifies CASGEGLAAEAFF.

The V gene is TRBV18, the J gene TRBJ1-1; no firm D call. The V end was cut by 0 bases, the J end by 2 bases, with 13 bases between. The CDR3 covers 16 residues. Germline values: CDR1 KGHSH, CDR2 LQKENI. CDR3 sequence (DNA): TGTGCCAGCTCACCACCGTCTCGGGGTTCAAACACTGAAGCTTTCTTT. This translates into CASSPPSRGSNTEAFF.

This clonotype was detected many times. The chain links TRBV2 to TRBJ2-7; 7 bases are shared with TRBD2. Germline V gives CDR1 SNHLY, CDR2 FYNNEI. V was pared by 6 bases and J by 7 bases, with 12 bases of the junction left unmatched. CDR3 length: 14 residues. CDR3 nucleotides: TGTGCCAGCAGAAGGAGACTAGCACCAGAGGAGCAGTACTTC. This codes for CASRRRLAPEEQYF.

This clonotype was picked up many times. The chain is built from TRBV20-1 and TRBJ2-7; D gene ambiguous. Germline V gives CDR1 DFQATT, CDR2 SNEGSKA (reference sequence). The CDR3 has 14 amino acids. Trimming pared 4 bases from V and 3 bases from J, leaving 16 bases between. The CDR3 bases are TGCAGTGCTATTTCGGGTGGGCGGTTCTACGAGCAGTACTTC. It codes for CSAISGGRFYEQYF.

This clonotype occurred many times. This chain links TRBV7-3 with TRBJ1-6; TRBD1 might be the D (5 bases). Germline V gene lookup returns CDR1 SGHTA and CDR2 FQGTGA. This CDR3 region has 16 residues. V lost 1 base and J lost 6, with 13 bases in between. The DNA of the CDR3 is TGTGCCAGCAGCTTAAGGTCGCAGGGCAGTAATTCACCCCTCCACTTT. This translates into CASSLRSQGSNSPLHF.

This clonotype was recorded at least ten times. The genes are TRBV4-1 and TRBJ2-7, with 9 bases lining up with TRBD1. CDR1 is MGHRA, CDR2 YSYEKL, per germline. Losses at the gene ends were 5 bases for V and 5 bases for J; bases not matched to a gene: 13. The CDR3 is 16 amino acids. The CDR3 sequence is CASSFLPGQGLHEQYF. In DNA form, the CDR3 reads TGCGCCAGCAGCTTCTTACCGGGACAGGGTCTACACGAGCAGTACTTC.

V is TRBV15 and J is TRBJ1-2, with D unresolved. CDR3 length: 12 amino acids. Between the trimmed V and J ends, which lost 0 bases and 6 bases, there was a span of 5 bases. Germline CDR1 is LNHNV and CDR2 is YYDKDF (reference sequence). CDR3: CATSRDRDGYTF. For the CDR3, the DNA is TGTGCCACCAGCAGAGATCGGGATGGCTACACCTTC.

The gene calls are TRBV7-2 and TRBJ1-1; TRBD1 might be the D (6 bases). The V gene's germline CDR1 is SGHTA and CDR2 FQGNSA. V dropped 7 bases and J dropped 2 bases, with 14 bases sitting between them. The CDR3 consists of 14 residues. In DNA, the CDR3 is TGTGCCAGCAACGGACAGACAGGAAACACTGAAGCTTTCTTT. It encodes CASNGQTGNTEAFF.